This TCR beta chain was retrieved from a study of blood T cell repertoires in COVID-19. Only a few counts were recorded for this clone. Germline V CDR1 and CDR2: SGHRS, YFSETQ. This CDR3 region has 14 residues. The V segment lost 4 bases and the J segment 3 bases; nucleotides outside the gene matches: 3. As originally analysed: Quantification of nucleated cells was approximated via reference gene primer amplification. This table comes from immunoSEQ multiplex PCR, and its TCRdb copy is limited to in-frame clones, with some not included. V, J and clone size are those of that table, while D and trimming were read from the DNA. The sample gives about 25,000 clones, 87% of which show up once; less than 10% is in the top ten.

The sample comprised peripheral blood. This receptor was taken from a man between 50 and 59 years old with active COVID-19. This chain links TRBV5-1 with TRBJ2-7; TRBD2 aligns across 11 bases. Written as DNA, the CDR3 is TGCGCCAGCAGCCCGGGACTAGCGGACTACGAGCAGTACTTC. Translating it yields CASSPGLADYEQYF.